The 21 T cell receptor beta chains in this list originate from one sample, sequenced in a study of CD8+ T cells in alopecia areata. Investigators isolated RNA and reverse transcribed it into cDNA to act as the sequencing template. Repertoires were generated with immunoSEQ multiplex PCR, while TCRdb's copy carries only in-frame clones and drops some. In the table there are some 100,000 clones, around 47% of which are singletons. This sample's treatment: oral pan-JAK inhibitor, 5-10 mg twice daily. The starting material was CD8+ T cells sorted from blood, obtained at week 24, from a patient treated with tofacitinib. Receptors were obtained from a human donor with alopecia areata.

J is TRBJ1-1 and V is TRBV5-1, with D hard to call. The germline CDR1 and CDR2 sequences are SGHRS and YFSETQ. The CDR3 covers 16 residues. V lost 1 base and J lost 1, with 14 bases in between. CDR3 region: CASSLSSGFPNTEAFF. The DNA for the CDR3 is TGCGCCAGCAGCTTGTCTTCTGGGTTCCCGAACACTGAAGCTTTCTTT.

Regarding this clone: Since a far larger clone is one base different, this is likely a read error. This rearrangement joins TRBV30 to TRBJ2-1, with D tentatively TRBD2 (5 bases). The CDR3 has 13 residues. Germline V gene data show CDR1 as GTSNPN and CDR2 as SVGIG (reference sequence). The CDR3 DNA follows: TGCGCCAGCAGCCAAGAGGGTTCCAATGGGCAGTTCTTC. It codes for CASSQEGSNGQFF.

Only a few counts were recorded for this clone. This is likely an artifact of a read error, given a far larger clone one base away. The chain couples TRBV4-2 to TRBJ2-3; no firm D call. With 1 base removed from V and 2 bases from J, the gap between germline ends came to 19 bases. CDR3 length: 18 amino acids. Germline CDR1 is LGHNA and CDR2 is YNFKEQ. CDR3 sequence: CASSQAGLDVPLTDTQYF. DNA for the CDR3: TGTGCCAGCAGCCAAGCCGGGCTTGACGTACCCCTCACAGATACGCAGTATTTT.

The chain is built from TRBV6-1 and TRBJ1-5, with no clear D. CDR3 size: 14 residues. Germline CDR1 reads MNHNS; CDR2 reads SASEGT. V dropped 3 bases and J dropped 9 bases, with 15 bases sitting between them. CDR3 protein: CASSDPVPTTPQHF. CDR3 DNA: TGTGCCAGCAGTGACCCGGTCCCCACGACGCCCCAGCATTTT.

The chain couples TRBV7-2 to TRBJ1-5; D remains ambiguous. From germline, CDR1 is SGHTA and CDR2 FQGNSA. Trimming shortened V by 1 base and J by 5 bases, and 18 bases separated the two germline ends. CDR3 length: 17 amino acids. In DNA form, the CDR3 reads TGTGCCAGCAGCTTAGGGCGGGAACTTGCGCGGGATCAGCCCCAGCATTTT. Translated, it gives CASSLGRELARDQPQHF.

The rearrangement uses TRBV29-1 and TRBJ2-3; D ambiguous. V lost 5 bases and J lost 2, with 14 bases in between. Germline assignment: CDR1 SQVTM and CDR2 ANQGSEA. This CDR3 spans 14 amino acids. The CDR3 DNA follows: TGCAGCGTTTCAATAGATGGGTACACAGATACGCAGTATTTT. Translating gives CSVSIDGYTDTQYF.

CDR3: CASTGREDGVDTQYF. CDR3 DNA: TGTGCCAGCACCGGCCGGGAGGACGGGGTGGATACGCAGTATTTT. The chain employs TRBV2 and TRBJ2-3; 7 bases are shared with TRBD2. Germline trimming cut 7 bases from V and 6 bases from J; bases unmatched to any gene: 13. The CDR3 totals 15 residues. From germline, CDR1 is SNHLY and CDR2 FYNNEI.

Many counts were recorded for this clone. The chain links TRBV19 to TRBJ1-3; D unclear. Per germline, CDR1 LNHDA and CDR2 SQIVND (reference sequence). V was trimmed by 3 bases and J by 0 bases, leaving 6 bases between them. The CDR3 has 14 residues. The CDR3 coding sequence is TGTGCCAGTAGTATCAGCAACTCTGGAAACACCATATATTTT. Protein sequence: CASSISNSGNTIYF.

The chain has TRBV14 and TRBJ2-2; 9 bases line up with TRBD2. This CDR3 is 15 amino acids long. J gave up 9 bases and V 2 bases, and 7 bases lay outside the gene matches. Germline lookup yields CDR1 SGHDN and CDR2 FVKESK. The CDR3 spells CASSQPGLASWELFF. The CDR3 coding sequence is TGTGCCAGCAGCCAACCGGGACTAGCATCTTGGGAGCTGTTTTTT.

In its sample, this clone was seen a few times. This chain joins TRBV29-1 and TRBJ2-7; the match to TRBD1 covers 7 bases. The germline gives CDR1 SQVTM, CDR2 ANQGSEA. The trim removed 5 bases at V and 2 bases at J, leaving 6 bases unmatched. The CDR3 is 13 residues long. CDR3 region: CSVRPGGTYEQYF. As DNA, the CDR3 is TGCAGCGTTAGGCCAGGGGGTACCTACGAGCAGTACTTC.

V is TRBV11-2 and J is TRBJ2-1; weak D call: TRBD2 (6 bases). CDR3 length: 16 amino acids. V was trimmed by 6 bases and J by 2 bases, leaving 17 bases between them. The germline gives CDR1 SGHAT, CDR2 FQNNGV. The CDR3 DNA reads as TGTGCCAGCAGTCCTCCACCGGAGGGCCCCTACAATGAGCAGTTCTTC. It encodes CASSPPPEGPYNEQFF.

V gene TRBV7-8 combines with J gene TRBJ1-1; D possibly corresponds to TRBD1 (5 bases). V was clipped by 0 bases and J by 6 bases, with 17 bases between them. Germline CDR1 reads SGHVS; CDR2 reads FQNEAQ. This CDR3 contains 16 residues. CDR3 loop: CASSLANRPAGAEAFF. CDR3 nucleotides: TGTGCCAGCAGCTTAGCGAACCGCCCCGCGGGGGCTGAAGCTTTCTTT.

This clone was seen a handful of times. This chain joins TRBV7-9 and TRBJ2-3; D is unclear. The germline V gene has CDR1 SEHNR and CDR2 FQNEAQ (reference sequence). This CDR3 is built from 12 residues. The V end lost 4 bases, the J end lost 4 bases, and 6 bases lay between the germline ends. CDR3 DNA sequence: TGTGCCAGCAGCTACCCTCCAGATACGCAGTATTTT. The encoded protein is CASSYPPDTQYF.

The genes are TRBV7-9 and TRBJ2-3; the match to TRBD2 covers 7 bases. Germline trimming cut 5 bases from V and 7 bases from J; bases unmatched to any gene: 15. The CDR3 runs 16 residues. Germline-derived CDR1 and CDR2 are SEHNR and FQNEAQ (reference sequence). The CDR3 coding sequence is TGTGCCAGCAGCAACTCGCCCGGCGGGGGATCACATACGCAGTATTTT. This codes for CASSNSPGGGSHTQYF.

This clone appeared once. This chain joins TRBV7-9 and TRBJ2-5, with a tentative D call TRBD1 (6 bases). Per the germline V gene, CDR1 is SEHNR and CDR2 is FQNEAQ (reference sequence). V lost 5 bases and J 4 bases, leaving 17 bases between the germline ends. This CDR3 has 15 amino acids. The CDR3 here is CASSENRERGETQYF. CDR3 bases: TGTGCCAGCAGCGAAAACAGGGAGAGGGGAGAGACCCAGTACTTC.

The J gene is TRBJ1-2, the V gene TRBV30; D unclear. CDR1 is GTSNPN and CDR2 is SVGIG in the germline V gene (reference sequence). V lost 4 bases and J lost 7, with 10 bases in between. CDR3 length equals 11 residues. CDR3 in DNA: TGTGCCTGGAATCTGCAGTTTGGCTACACCTTC. This codes for CAWNLQFGYTF.

V gene TRBV4-3 combines with J gene TRBJ2-2, with D perhaps assigned TRBD1 or TRBD2 (5 bases each). Looked up from germline, CDR1 is LGHNA and CDR2 is YSLEER. The CDR3 runs to 18 residues. V was clipped by 1 base and J by 1 base, with 16 bases between them. CDR3 nucleotide sequence: TGCGCCAGCAGCCAAGCCGGACCAGGGAGATTGAACACCGGGGAGCTGTTTTTT. Protein sequence: CASSQAGPGRLNTGELFF.

This clone appeared a single time. This chain joins TRBV29-1 and TRBJ1-5; TRBD1 aligns across 7 bases. The junction had 5 bases not matched to a gene; V was cut back by 6 bases and J by 3 bases. The CDR3 contains 13 residues. In germline, CDR1 is SQVTM, CDR2 ANQGSEA. The CDR3 DNA follows: TGCAGCGTCCTCGGACAGGACAATCAGCCCCAGCATTTT. It codes for CSVLGQDNQPQHF. The full variable domain, rest sourced from reference TRBV29-1 and TRBJ1-5, is SAVISQKPSRDICQRGTSLTIQCQVDSQVTMMFWYRQQPGQSLTLIATANQGSEATYESGFVIDKFPISRPNLTFSTLTVSNMSPEDSSIYLCSVLGQDNQPQHFGDGTRLSIL.

The chain employs TRBV9 and TRBJ2-7; 9 nucleotides line up with TRBD2. This CDR3 is built from 15 residues. V lost 0 bases, J lost 1 base, and 2 bases stayed unmatched. Germline V gene data show CDR1 as SGDLS and CDR2 as YYNGEE. The CDR3: CASSVGSGSSYEQYF. For the CDR3, the DNA is TGTGCCAGCAGCGTAGGTAGCGGGAGTTCCTACGAGCAGTACTTC.

The count of this clone is one. The chain employs TRBV5-6 and TRBJ1-5, with 8 bases matching TRBD1. Unmatched junction bases numbered 4, after V lost 2 bases and J lost 0 bases. The CDR3 is 16 amino acids. Germline V gives CDR1 SGHDT, CDR2 YYEEEE. CDR3 loop: CASSFGQGGSNQPQHF. CDR3 DNA: TGTGCCAGCAGCTTTGGACAGGGCGGTAGCAATCAGCCCCAGCATTTT.

This clone turned up a few times. The J gene is TRBJ2-7, the V gene TRBV2; 8 bases line up with TRBD2. Per the germline V gene, CDR1 is SNHLY and CDR2 is FYNNEI. The ends lost 6 bases at V and 0 bases at J; junction bases unmatched: 7. This CDR3 comprises 15 residues. CDR3 bases: TGTGCCAGCAGACCCCCTAGCGGGTCCTCCTACGAGCAGTACTTC. Translated: CASRPPSGSSYEQYF.